The table lists the clone carrying this T cell receptor beta chain with many counts. Its specificity is not known. This entry is derived from a study of T-cell reconstitution after alpha-beta-depleted transplantation in children. Overall study findings and caveats: The main origin of T-cell counts and diversity one year after transplant was newly produced T cells.

Unique molecular identifiers were built into the TCRbeta library. TCRdb itself ran the PCR reads through MiXCR, one entry per CDR3 protein. Here the sample spans some 200,000 distinct CDR3 sequences, about 8.7% being singletons. Trimming removed 2 bases at V and 4 bases at J, with 17 bases between. This CDR3 has 16 amino acids. This chain uses TRBV12-3 or TRBV12-4 with TRBJ1-2, with D possibly matching TRBD1 (6 bases). The sequenced sample was PBMCs, mostly from graft donor cells, obtained 360 days after TCRalphabeta/CD19-depleted stem cell transplant. This TCR came from a male patient aged 2-15 years who had a stem cell transplant for acute myeloid leukemia, so the T cells may come from the graft donor. The CDR3 DNA reads TGTGCCAGCAGTTTATTTCCCCTAACAGGGAGCTATGGCTACACCTTC. This translates into CASSLFPLTGSYGYTF.